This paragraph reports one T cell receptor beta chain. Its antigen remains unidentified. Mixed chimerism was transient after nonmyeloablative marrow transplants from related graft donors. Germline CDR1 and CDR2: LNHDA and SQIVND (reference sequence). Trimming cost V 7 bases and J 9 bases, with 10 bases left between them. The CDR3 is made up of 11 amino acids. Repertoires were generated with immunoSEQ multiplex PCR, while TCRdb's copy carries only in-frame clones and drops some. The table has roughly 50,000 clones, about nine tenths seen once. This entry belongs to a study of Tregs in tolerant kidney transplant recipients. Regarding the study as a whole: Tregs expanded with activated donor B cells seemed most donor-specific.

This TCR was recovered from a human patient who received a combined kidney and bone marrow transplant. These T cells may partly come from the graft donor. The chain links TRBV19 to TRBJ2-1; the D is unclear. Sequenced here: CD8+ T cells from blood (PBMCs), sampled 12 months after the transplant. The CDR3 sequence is CASTLGREQFF. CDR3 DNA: TGTGCCAGTACTCTCGGTCGTGAGCAGTTCTTC.